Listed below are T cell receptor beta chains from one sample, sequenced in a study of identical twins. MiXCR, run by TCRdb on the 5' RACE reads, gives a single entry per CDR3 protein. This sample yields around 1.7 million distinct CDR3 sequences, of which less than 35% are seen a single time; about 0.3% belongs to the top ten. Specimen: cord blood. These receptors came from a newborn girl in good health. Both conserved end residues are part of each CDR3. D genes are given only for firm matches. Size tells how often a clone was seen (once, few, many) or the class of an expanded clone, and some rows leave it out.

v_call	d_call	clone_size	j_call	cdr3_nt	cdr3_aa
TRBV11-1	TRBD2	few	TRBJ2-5	TGTGCCAGCAGCTTTATAGCGGGAGAGACCCAGTACTTC	CASSFIAGETQYF
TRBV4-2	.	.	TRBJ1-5	TGTGCCAGCAGCCAAGAAGGACTCCACGGTAGCAATCAGCCCCAGCATTTT	CASSQEGLHGSNQPQHF
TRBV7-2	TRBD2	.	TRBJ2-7	TGTGCCAGCAGTCCTAGCGGGAGTCCCCCGGGCGAGCAGTACTTC	CASSPSGSPPGEQYF
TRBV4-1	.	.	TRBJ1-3	TGCGCCAGCAGCCCTATCGGACGGATCTCTGGAAACACCATATATTTT	CASSPIGRISGNTIYF
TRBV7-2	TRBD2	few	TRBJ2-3	TGTGCCAGCAGTCTAGCGGGGGGACGTGGAGGGGATACGCAGTATTTT	CASSLAGGRGGDTQYF
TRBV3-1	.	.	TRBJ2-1	TGTGCCAGCAGCCAAGATCCGTCTAGTAATGAGCAGTTCTTC	CASSQDPSSNEQFF
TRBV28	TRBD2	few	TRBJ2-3	TGTGCCAGCAGTTGGACTAGCGGGAGGAATACGCAGTATTTT	CASSWTSGRNTQYF
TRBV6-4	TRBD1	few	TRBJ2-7	TGTGCCAGCGTACAGGGGGCCTACGAGCAGTACTTC	CASVQGAYEQYF
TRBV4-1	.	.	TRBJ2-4	TGCGCCAGCAGCCAAGGGGCCGCAACACAAGCCAAAAACATTCAGTACTTC	CASSQGAATQAKNIQYF
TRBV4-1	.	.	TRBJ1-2	TGCGCCAGCAGCCAAGATATAGCTATGGGCTACACCTTC	CASSQDIAMGYTF
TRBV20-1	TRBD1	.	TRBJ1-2	TGCAGTGGGGACAGGGGGCACTTCCCAGTCAACTATGGCTACACCTTC	CSGDRGHFPVNYGYTF
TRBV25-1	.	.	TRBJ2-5	TGTGCCAGCAGTGAATATGGGGCGGGAACATACAATGAGCAGTACTTC	CASSEYGAGTYNEQYF
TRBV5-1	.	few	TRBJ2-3	TGCGCCAGCAGGTCCTCAAATACGCAGTATTTT	CASRSSNTQYF
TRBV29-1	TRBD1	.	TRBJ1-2	TGCAGCGTAGCACAGGGGGGAAACTATGGCTACACCTTC	CSVAQGGNYGYTF
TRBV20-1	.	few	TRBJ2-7	TGCAGTGCTAGATCGACATACAATGAGCAGTACTTC	CSARSTYNEQYF
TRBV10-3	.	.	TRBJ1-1	TGTGCCATCACCCGGACACCCAACACTGAAGCTTTCTTT	CAITRTPNTEAFF
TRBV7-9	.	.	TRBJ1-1	TGTGCCAGCAGGTACGGGGCAACTGAAGCTTTCTTT	CASRYGATEAFF
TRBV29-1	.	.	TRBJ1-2	TGCAGCGTTGAAGGAAACCAGCTCATCTCGGGACACCCCTTGGGCTACACCTTC	CSVEGNQLISGHPLGYTF
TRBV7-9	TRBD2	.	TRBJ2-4	TGTGCCAGCAGCCCTCGACTAGCGGGACGGGACGCCAAAAACATTCAGTACTTC	CASSPRLAGRDAKNIQYF
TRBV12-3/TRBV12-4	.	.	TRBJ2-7	TGTGCCAGCAGGACGGACCGAACCTACGAGCAGTACTTC	CASRTDRTYEQYF
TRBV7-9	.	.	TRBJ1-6	TGTGCCAGCAGCTTAGCCAGGGTCGTGTCACCCCTCCACTTT	CASSLARVVSPLHF
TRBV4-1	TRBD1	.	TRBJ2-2	TGCGCCAGCAGGGCCGGGACAGCGAACACCGGGGAGCTGTTTTTT	CASRAGTANTGELFF
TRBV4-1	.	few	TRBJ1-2	TGCGCCAGCAGCCAAGGGCCGACTAAGAAAATAGGGAACAGGAGCGGCTACACCTTC	CASSQGPTKKIGNRSGYTF
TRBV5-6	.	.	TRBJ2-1	TGTGCCAGCAGCCCCCTTCCGAAGGTGCCAAATGAGCAGTTCTTC	CASSPLPKVPNEQFF
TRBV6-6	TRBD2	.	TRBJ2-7	TGTGCCAGCTCTGGGGGGGTCGGCGAGCAGTACTTC	CASSGGVGEQYF
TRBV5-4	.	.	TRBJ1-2	TGTGCCAGCAGGAGGTTGGCAAGACCCTATGGCTACACCTTC	CASRRLARPYGYTF
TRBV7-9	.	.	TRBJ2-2	TGTGCCAGCAGCTTTAGCCCAGACAGACTGGCGGGATTCACCGGGGAGCTGTTTTTT	CASSFSPDRLAGFTGELFF
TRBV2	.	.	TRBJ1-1	TGTGCCGAAAGTCGGACGGTTGAAGCTTTCTTT	CAESRTVEAFF
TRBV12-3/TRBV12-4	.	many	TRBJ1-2	TGTGCCAGCAGTTTAGGCCCCAGGGGCTCTAACTATGGCTACACCTTC	CASSLGPRGSNYGYTF
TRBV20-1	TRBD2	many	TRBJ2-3	TGCAGTGCTAGAGATGGGACTAGCGGCACAGATACGCAGTATTTT	CSARDGTSGTDTQYF
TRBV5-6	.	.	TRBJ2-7	TGTGCCAGCAGCTACCGGAACAGCCACTACGAGCAGTACTTC	CASSYRNSHYEQYF
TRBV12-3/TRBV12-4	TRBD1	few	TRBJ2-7	TGTGCCAGCAGTACGGACAGGGGGCGAGAGCAGTACTTC	CASSTDRGREQYF
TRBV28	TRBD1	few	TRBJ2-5	TGTGCCAGCAGGCCCTCAGACAGGGTTCGAGAGACCCAGTACTTC	CASRPSDRVRETQYF
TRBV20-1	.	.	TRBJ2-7	TGCAGTGCCAAGATGGACAACCAAGCCTACGAGCAGTACTTC	CSAKMDNQAYEQYF
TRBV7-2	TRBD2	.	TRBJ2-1	TGTGCCAGCAGCTTAGCGATCGGTGGGAGGGTCGACAATGAGCAGTTCTTC	CASSLAIGGRVDNEQFF
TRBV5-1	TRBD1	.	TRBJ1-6	TGCGCCAGCAGCCCCGGACAGGGGGCGAGTTTCTATAATTCACCCCTCCACTTT	CASSPGQGASFYNSPLHF
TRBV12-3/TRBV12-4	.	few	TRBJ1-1	TGTGCCAGCAGTTTGAGACAGGAAGCTTTCTTT	CASSLRQEAFF
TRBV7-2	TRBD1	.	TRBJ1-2	TGTGCCAGCAGCCCCCGGACAGGGTGGAGTGGCTACACCTTC	CASSPRTGWSGYTF
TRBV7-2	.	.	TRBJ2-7	TGTGCCAGCAGTCGCCGCGCGGGGAGCTCCTACGAGCAGTACTTC	CASSRRAGSSYEQYF
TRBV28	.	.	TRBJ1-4	TGTGCCAGCAGAAAGAGGGAGACTAATGAAAAACTGTTTTTT	CASRKRETNEKLFF